The rows below give T cell receptor beta chains drawn from one sample of a study of cytomegalovirus exposure and HLA in healthy donors. Sequencing was performed with immunoSEQ multiplex PCR; in TCRdb, only in-frame clones are kept and a portion is missing. This sample's clone table lists 35,000 to 50,000 clones. Sequenced: PBMCs. The receptor source for this set is a woman in her thirties in good health and CMV-seropositive. CDR3s include the opening cysteine and the closing phenylalanine or tryptophan. Each record gives: J gene, CDR3 length, D gene, V gene, CDR3 protein, CDR3 DNA. D genes are given only for firm matches.

J gene: TRBJ1-1
CDR3 length: 14
D gene: .
V gene: TRBV14
CDR3 protein: CASSRIGVLTEAFF
CDR3 DNA: TGTGCCAGCAGCAGGATCGGGGTCCTCACTGAAGCTTTCTTT

J gene: TRBJ1-6
CDR3 length: 16
D gene: TRBD1
V gene: TRBV27
CDR3 protein: CASSLLGGQLNSPLHF
CDR3 DNA: TGTGCCAGCAGTCTTCTCGGGGGACAGTTGAATTCACCCCTCCACTTT

J gene: TRBJ1-6
CDR3 length: 15
D gene: TRBD1
V gene: TRBV6-1
CDR3 protein: CASSTGGIYNSPLHF
CDR3 DNA: TGTGCCAGCAGTACAGGGGGCATCTATAATTCCCCCCTCCACTTT

J gene: TRBJ2-2
CDR3 length: 18
D gene: .
V gene: TRBV5-6
CDR3 protein: CASSFHPDRQFRTGELFF
CDR3 DNA: TGTGCCAGCAGCTTCCACCCTGACAGACAATTTCGCACCGGGGAGCTGTTTTTT

J gene: TRBJ2-5
CDR3 length: 12
D gene: .
V gene: TRBV6-1
CDR3 protein: CASSVTRETQYF
CDR3 DNA: TGTGCCAGCAGTGTGACTAGAGAGACCCAGTACTTC

J gene: TRBJ1-2
CDR3 length: 16
D gene: .
V gene: TRBV6-5
CDR3 protein: CASSSPGLGGTYGYTF
CDR3 DNA: TGTGCCAGCAGTTCCCCGGGACTAGGTGGTACCTATGGCTACACCTTC

J gene: TRBJ2-5
CDR3 length: 13
D gene: .
V gene: TRBV29-1
CDR3 protein: CSVLDSQPETQYF
CDR3 DNA: TGCAGCGTCTTGGACTCACAGCCGGAGACCCAGTACTTC

J gene: TRBJ2-7
CDR3 length: 13
D gene: .
V gene: TRBV7-9
CDR3 protein: CANDRDWGYEQYF
CDR3 DNA: TGTGCCAACGATCGGGACTGGGGCTACGAGCAGTACTTC

J gene: TRBJ1-4
CDR3 length: 11
D gene: .
V gene: TRBV10-2
CDR3 protein: CASSPDEKLFF
CDR3 DNA: TGCGCCAGCAGTCCAGATGAAAAACTGTTTTTT

J gene: TRBJ2-7
CDR3 length: 11
D gene: TRBD2
V gene: TRBV20-1
CDR3 protein: CSGTSGYEQYF
CDR3 DNA: TGCAGTGGGACTAGCGGCTACGAGCAGTACTTC

J gene: TRBJ2-3
CDR3 length: 18
D gene: TRBD2
V gene: TRBV7-9
CDR3 protein: CASSLALAGEMSTDTQYF
CDR3 DNA: TGTGCCAGCAGCTTAGCGTTGGCGGGGGAGATGAGCACAGATACGCAGTATTTT

J gene: TRBJ1-5
CDR3 length: 14
D gene: TRBD1
V gene: TRBV5-1
CDR3 protein: CASSPGTDNQPQHF
CDR3 DNA: TGCGCCAGCAGTCCCGGGACAGACAATCAGCCCCAGCATTTT

J gene: TRBJ2-6
CDR3 length: 16
D gene: .
V gene: TRBV5-1
CDR3 protein: CASSLGSSSGANVLTF
CDR3 DNA: TGCGCCAGCAGCTTGGGAAGTAGCTCTGGGGCCAACGTCCTGACTTTC

J gene: TRBJ2-7
CDR3 length: 15
D gene: .
V gene: TRBV14
CDR3 protein: CASSQGGSAGYEQYF
CDR3 DNA: TGTGCCAGCAGCCAAGGTGGGTCAGCCGGGTACGAGCAGTACTTC

J gene: TRBJ1-5
CDR3 length: 14
D gene: .
V gene: TRBV27
CDR3 protein: CASSHRDSNQPQHF
CDR3 DNA: TGTGCCAGCAGCCACAGGGATAGCAATCAGCCCCAGCATTTT

J gene: TRBJ2-2
CDR3 length: 14
D gene: .
V gene: TRBV7-2
CDR3 protein: CASSLVRGTGELFF
CDR3 DNA: TGTGCCAGCAGCTTAGTTCGGGGCACCGGGGAGCTGTTTTTT

J gene: TRBJ2-1
CDR3 length: 18
D gene: TRBD2
V gene: TRBV4-1
CDR3 protein: CASSPQRVAGSPFNEQFF
CDR3 DNA: TGCGCCAGCAGCCCCCAAAGAGTAGCGGGAAGTCCATTCAATGAGCAGTTCTTC

J gene: TRBJ2-7
CDR3 length: 14
D gene: .
V gene: TRBV15
CDR3 protein: CATSANRISYEQYF
CDR3 DNA: TGTGCCACCAGCGCAAATAGAATCTCCTACGAGCAGTACTTC

J gene: TRBJ2-3
CDR3 length: 15
D gene: .
V gene: TRBV6-5
CDR3 protein: CASSPTGLGTDTQYF
CDR3 DNA: TGTGCCAGCAGTCCTACAGGGCTAGGCACAGATACGCAGTATTTT

J gene: TRBJ2-3
CDR3 length: 15
D gene: TRBD2
V gene: TRBV5-1
CDR3 protein: CASEGERGARRAQYF
CDR3 DNA: TGCGCCAGCGAGGGGGAGCGGGGGGCGAGAAGGGCGCAGTATTTT

J gene: TRBJ1-1
CDR3 length: 15
D gene: .
V gene: TRBV5-6
CDR3 protein: CASSRGSALNTEAFF
CDR3 DNA: TGTGCCAGCAGCCGGGGGTCGGCCCTGAACACTGAAGCTTTCTTT

J gene: TRBJ1-4
CDR3 length: 14
D gene: .
V gene: TRBV28
CDR3 protein: CASSLVQPNEKLFF
CDR3 DNA: TGTGCCAGCAGTTTAGTACAGCCTAATGAAAAACTGTTTTTT

J gene: TRBJ2-7
CDR3 length: 13
D gene: TRBD1
V gene: TRBV5-1
CDR3 protein: CASSFGTGDEQYF
CDR3 DNA: TGCGCCAGCAGCTTTGGGACAGGGGACGAGCAGTACTTC

J gene: TRBJ1-6
CDR3 length: 14
D gene: .
V gene: TRBV14
CDR3 protein: CASSSQDRYSPLHF
CDR3 DNA: TGTGCCAGCAGCTCTCAGGACAGATATTCACCCCTCCACTTT

J gene: TRBJ2-2
CDR3 length: 14
D gene: .
V gene: TRBV7-2
CDR3 protein: CASSLNRNTGELFF
CDR3 DNA: TGTGCCAGCAGCTTAAACAGGAACACCGGGGAGCTGTTTTTT

J gene: TRBJ2-3
CDR3 length: 14
D gene: TRBD1
V gene: TRBV19
CDR3 protein: CASSHRQGTDTQYF
CDR3 DNA: TGTGCCAGTAGTCATAGACAGGGTACAGATACGCAGTATTTT

J gene: TRBJ1-1
CDR3 length: 13
D gene: .
V gene: TRBV5-1
CDR3 protein: CASRRAVNTEAFF
CDR3 DNA: TGCGCCAGCAGGCGGGCGGTTAACACTGAAGCTTTCTTT

J gene: TRBJ2-5
CDR3 length: 13
D gene: .
V gene: TRBV6-5
CDR3 protein: CASSYQGLETQYF
CDR3 DNA: TGTGCCAGCAGTTACCAGGGTTTAGAGACCCAGTACTTC

J gene: TRBJ1-4
CDR3 length: 14
D gene: TRBD1
V gene: TRBV7-9
CDR3 protein: CASSLQGVGEKLFF
CDR3 DNA: TGTGCCAGCAGCTTGCAGGGGGTGGGTGAAAAACTGTTTTTT

J gene: TRBJ1-4
CDR3 length: 14
D gene: .
V gene: TRBV7-7
CDR3 protein: CASSLGGPGEKLFF
CDR3 DNA: TGTGCTAGCAGCTTAGGGGGGCCTGGTGAAAAACTGTTTTTT

J gene: TRBJ2-7
CDR3 length: 11
D gene: .
V gene: TRBV7-2
CDR3 protein: CASSSGLEQYF
CDR3 DNA: TGTGCCAGCAGCTCAGGACTAGAGCAGTACTTC